This T cell receptor beta chain came from a study of OX40 agonist ivuxolimab in advanced cancers. Overall study: Head and neck, renal cell, melanoma or hepatocellular carcinoma were the cancers that dose-escalation patients had.

With regard to this clone: Its antigen is not identified.

Study outcomes and limitations: Expanded clones were, on average, more numerous among CD8+ T cells than CD4+.

Produced via immunoSEQ multiplex PCR; TCRdb's table is partial and in-frame only. The data contain 75,000 to 100,000 clones, under 90% of them seen just once; the ten biggest clones take up less than 6%. The CDR3 contains 13 residues. V dropped 5 bases and J dropped 1 base, with 8 bases sitting between them. CDR1 is MNHEY, CDR2 SVGAGI, per germline. This chain joins TRBV6-5 and TRBJ1-1; D not resolved. This sequence was found in an adult with an advanced solid tumor such as melanoma, head and neck, liver or kidney cancer. The input for sequencing was CD4+ or CD8+ T cells sorted from blood, taken in a trial of the OX40 agonist ivuxolimab. The CDR3 DNA reads TGTGCCAGCAGTCGCCGTCAGAACACTGAAGCTTTCTTT. It codes for CASSRRQNTEAFF.